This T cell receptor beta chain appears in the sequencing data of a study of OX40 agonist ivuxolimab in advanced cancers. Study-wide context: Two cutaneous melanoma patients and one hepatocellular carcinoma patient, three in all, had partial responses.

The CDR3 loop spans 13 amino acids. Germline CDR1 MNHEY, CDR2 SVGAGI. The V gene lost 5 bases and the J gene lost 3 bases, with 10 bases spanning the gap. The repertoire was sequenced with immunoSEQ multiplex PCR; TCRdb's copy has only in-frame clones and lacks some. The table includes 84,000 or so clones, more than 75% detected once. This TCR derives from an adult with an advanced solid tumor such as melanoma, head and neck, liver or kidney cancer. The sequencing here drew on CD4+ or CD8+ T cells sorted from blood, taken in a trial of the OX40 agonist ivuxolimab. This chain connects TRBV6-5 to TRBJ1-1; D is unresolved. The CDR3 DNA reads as TGTGCCAGCAGTCCTCCGGGCCACACTGAAGCTTTCTTT. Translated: CASSPPGHTEAFF.